Sequencing of this T cell receptor beta chain was carried out in a study of T cells in Graves' hyperthyroidism and ophthalmopathy. Study-wide results and caveats: Classification by a 13 V-J model distinguished ophthalmopathy from stable hyperthyroidism. Most thyroid-expanded clonotypes above 0.001 were also found in blood.

Worth noting for this clonotype: The antigen is not known.

Researchers took RNA transcripts and amplified the TCR beta CDR3 regions from them. Carried out on the TCR CDR3, a first-round RT-PCR used the HTBI primer set. TCRdb ran MiXCR on the multiplex PCR reads and lists one entry per CDR3 protein. Altogether 650,000 to 850,000 distinct CDR3 sequences are present, approximately 19% being singletons, with the ten largest covering approximately 15%. With V trimmed by 5 bases and J by 7 bases, 13 bases remained unmatched. CDR1 MNHNS and CDR2 SASEGT come from the germline V gene. The CDR3 extends over 16 amino acids. This sequence was found in a woman aged 45-65 years with Graves' hyperthyroidism that later progressed to Graves' ophthalmopathy. The gene calls are TRBV6-1 and TRBJ2-1; 8 nucleotides match TRBD2. Source material: blood. CDR3 in DNA: TGTGCCAGCAGTAGAGCTAGCCGGGGGGGCCCTAATGAGCAGTTCTTC. As protein: CASSRASRGGPNEQFF.